This TCR beta chain was found in a study of blood T cell repertoires in COVID-19. TCRdb's copy holds only in-frame clones and misses some; the assay was immunoSEQ multiplex PCR. This sample has tens of thousands of clones, with about 94% found just once. This clone was counted once. Germline V CDR1 and CDR2: MNHNS, SASEGT. There are 15 residues in the CDR3. V trimming: 7 bases; J trimming: 2 bases; junction bases outside the gene matches: 9. The chain combines TRBV6-1 with TRBJ2-3; 7 bases line up with TRBD2. The clonotype was recovered from a man aged 65 to 79 with active COVID-19. The sequencing sample was made of peripheral blood. The CDR3 sequence is CASTTGTTPTDTQYF. CDR3 nucleotide sequence: TGTGCCAGCACAACCGGGACTACGCCCACAGATACGCAGTATTTT.